This TCR beta chain emerged from a study of PD-1 blockade in classical Hodgkin lymphoma. Every patient was affected by relapse after autologous stem cell transplantation, while exposure to brentuximab vedotin was not uniform. Profiling relied on immunoSEQ multiplex PCR, and the TCRdb table lists in-frame clones only, not all of them. The table lists some 96,000 clones, roughly 83% of them singletons. This clone came up a few times. V lost 5 bases, J lost 5 bases, and 16 bases lay in between. The CDR3 has 14 residues. Germline V gene data show CDR1 as MDHEN and CDR2 as SYDVKM. The source is a human donor with classical Hodgkin lymphoma. The source was peripheral blood mononuclear cells (PBMCs), collected at baseline. The chain recombines TRBV28 with TRBJ2-7; D call uncertain. This chain's CDR3 is CASSAKGRINEQYF. CDR3 DNA sequence: TGTGCCAGCAGTGCCAAAGGCAGGATTAACGAGCAGTACTTC.